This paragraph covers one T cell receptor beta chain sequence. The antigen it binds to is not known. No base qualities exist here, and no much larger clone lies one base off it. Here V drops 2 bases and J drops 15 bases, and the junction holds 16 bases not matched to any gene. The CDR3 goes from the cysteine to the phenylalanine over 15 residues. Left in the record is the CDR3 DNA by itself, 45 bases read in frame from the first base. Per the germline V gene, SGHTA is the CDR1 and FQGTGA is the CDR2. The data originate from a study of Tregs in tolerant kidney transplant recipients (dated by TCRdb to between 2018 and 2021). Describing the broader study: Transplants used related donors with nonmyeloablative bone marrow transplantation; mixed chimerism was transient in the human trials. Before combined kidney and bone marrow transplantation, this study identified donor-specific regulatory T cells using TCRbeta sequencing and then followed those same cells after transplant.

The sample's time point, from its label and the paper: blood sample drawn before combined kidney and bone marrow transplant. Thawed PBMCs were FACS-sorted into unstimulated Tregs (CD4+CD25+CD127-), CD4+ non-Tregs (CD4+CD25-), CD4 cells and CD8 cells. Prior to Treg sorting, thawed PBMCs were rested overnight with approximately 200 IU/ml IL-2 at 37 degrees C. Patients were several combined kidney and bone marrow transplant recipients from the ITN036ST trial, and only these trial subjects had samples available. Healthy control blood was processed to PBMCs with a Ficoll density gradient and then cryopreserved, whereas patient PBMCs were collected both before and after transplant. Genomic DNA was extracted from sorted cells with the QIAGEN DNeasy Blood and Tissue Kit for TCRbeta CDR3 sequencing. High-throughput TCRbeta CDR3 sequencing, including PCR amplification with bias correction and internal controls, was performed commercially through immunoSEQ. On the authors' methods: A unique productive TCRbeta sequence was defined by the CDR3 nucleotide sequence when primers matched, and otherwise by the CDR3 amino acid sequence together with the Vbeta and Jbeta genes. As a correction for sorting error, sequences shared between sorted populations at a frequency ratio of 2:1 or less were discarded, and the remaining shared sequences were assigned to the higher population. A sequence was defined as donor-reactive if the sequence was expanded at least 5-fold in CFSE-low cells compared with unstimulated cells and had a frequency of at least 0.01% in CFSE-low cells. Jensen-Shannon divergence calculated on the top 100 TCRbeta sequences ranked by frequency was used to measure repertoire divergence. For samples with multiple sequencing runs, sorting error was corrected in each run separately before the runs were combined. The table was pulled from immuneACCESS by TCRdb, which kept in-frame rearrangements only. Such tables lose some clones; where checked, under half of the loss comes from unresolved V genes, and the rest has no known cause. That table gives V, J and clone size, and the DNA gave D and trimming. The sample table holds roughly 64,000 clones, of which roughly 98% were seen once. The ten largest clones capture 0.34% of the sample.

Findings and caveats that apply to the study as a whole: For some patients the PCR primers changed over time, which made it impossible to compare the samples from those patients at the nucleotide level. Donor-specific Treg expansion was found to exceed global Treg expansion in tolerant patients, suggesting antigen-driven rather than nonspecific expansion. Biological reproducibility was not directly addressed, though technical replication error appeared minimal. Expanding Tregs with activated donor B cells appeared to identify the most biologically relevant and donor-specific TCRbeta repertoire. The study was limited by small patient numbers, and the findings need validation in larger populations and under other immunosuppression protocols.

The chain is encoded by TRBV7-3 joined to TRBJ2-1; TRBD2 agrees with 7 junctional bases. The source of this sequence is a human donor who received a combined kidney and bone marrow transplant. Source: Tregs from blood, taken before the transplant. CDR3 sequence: CASSLFPGGGGSPFF. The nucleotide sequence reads TGTGCCAGCAGCTTATTCCCAGGTGGCGGGGGATCTCCGTTCTTC.